The entry below gives a single T cell receptor (beta chain) sequence along with its context. This sample is drawn from a study of control samples from healthy donors and cancer patients. Produced via immunoSEQ multiplex PCR; TCRdb's table is partial and in-frame only. The repertoire has about 53,000 clones, about 90% of them found once; the top ten carry around an eighth. The germline V gene encodes CDR1 SGDLS and CDR2 YYNGEE. The V gene lost 1 base and the J gene lost 6 bases, with 11 bases spanning the gap. The CDR3 sequence is 13 residues long. Sequenced: PBMCs. This clonotype originated in a man aged 60 to 75 with head and neck cancer. The chain joins TRBV9 to TRBJ2-7; no definite D call. The CDR3 nucleotides are TGTGCCAGCAGCGTAACTGGGTTGGCCGAGCAGTACTTC. This translates into CASSVTGLAEQYF.